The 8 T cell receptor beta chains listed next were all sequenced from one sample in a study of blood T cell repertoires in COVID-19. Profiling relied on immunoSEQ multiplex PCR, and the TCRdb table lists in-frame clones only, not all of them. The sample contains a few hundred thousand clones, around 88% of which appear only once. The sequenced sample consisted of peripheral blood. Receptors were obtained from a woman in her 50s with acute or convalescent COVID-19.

The CDR3 DNA reads as TGTGCCAGTAGTATCCTAGCGGGAGAGGCGGAGACCCAGTACTTC. Translation: CASSILAGEAETQYF. The rearrangement links TRBV19 to TRBJ2-5; 10 bases align to TRBD2. The CDR3 is 15 residues long. V lost 3 bases, J lost 5 bases, and 6 bases stayed unmatched. Germline CDR1 reads LNHDA; CDR2 reads SQIVND (reference sequence).

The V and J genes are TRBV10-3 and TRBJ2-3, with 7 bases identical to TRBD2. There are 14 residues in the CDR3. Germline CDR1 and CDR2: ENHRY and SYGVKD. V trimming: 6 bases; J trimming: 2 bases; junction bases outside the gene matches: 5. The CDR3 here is CAISEAGITDTQYF. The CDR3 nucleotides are TGTGCCATCAGCGAAGCGGGAATCACAGATACGCAGTATTTT.

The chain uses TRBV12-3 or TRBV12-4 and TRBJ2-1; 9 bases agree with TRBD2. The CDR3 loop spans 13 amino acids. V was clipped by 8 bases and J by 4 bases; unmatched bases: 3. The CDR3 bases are TGTGCCAGCCGACTAGCGGTATACAATGAGCAGTTCTTC. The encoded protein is CASRLAVYNEQFF.

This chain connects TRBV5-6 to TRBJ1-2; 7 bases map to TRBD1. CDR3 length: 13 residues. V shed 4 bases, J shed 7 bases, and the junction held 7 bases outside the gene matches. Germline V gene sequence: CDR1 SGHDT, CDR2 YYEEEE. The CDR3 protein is CASSQQGWFGYTF. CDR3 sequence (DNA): TGTGCCAGCAGCCAACAGGGGTGGTTTGGCTACACCTTC.

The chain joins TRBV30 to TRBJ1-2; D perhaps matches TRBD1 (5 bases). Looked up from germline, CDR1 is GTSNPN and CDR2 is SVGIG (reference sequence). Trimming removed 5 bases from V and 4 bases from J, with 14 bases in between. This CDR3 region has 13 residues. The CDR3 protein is CAWVGSGGYGYTF. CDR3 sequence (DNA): TGTGCCTGGGTGGGTTCGGGGGGCTATGGCTACACCTTC.

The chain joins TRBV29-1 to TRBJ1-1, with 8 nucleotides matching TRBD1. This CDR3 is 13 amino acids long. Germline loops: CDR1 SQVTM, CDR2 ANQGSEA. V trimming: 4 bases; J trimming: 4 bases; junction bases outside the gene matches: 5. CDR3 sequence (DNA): TGCAGCGTTGCAGGGGGCGCGGCCACTGAAGCTTTCTTT. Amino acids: CSVAGGAATEAFF.

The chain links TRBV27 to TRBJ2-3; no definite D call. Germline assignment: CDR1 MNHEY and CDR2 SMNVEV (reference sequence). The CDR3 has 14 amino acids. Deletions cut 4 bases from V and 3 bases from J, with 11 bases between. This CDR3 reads CASSYRLETDTQYF. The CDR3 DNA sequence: TGTGCCAGCAGTTACCGCCTGGAGACAGATACGCAGTATTTT.

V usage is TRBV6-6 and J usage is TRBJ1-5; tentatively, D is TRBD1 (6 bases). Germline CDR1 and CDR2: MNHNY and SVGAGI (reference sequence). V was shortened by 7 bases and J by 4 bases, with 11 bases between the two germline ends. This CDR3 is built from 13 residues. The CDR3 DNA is TGTGCCAGCACGGGGGGCCCGAATCAGCCCCAGCATTTT. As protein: CASTGGPNQPQHF.